This is a list of T cell receptor beta chains from one sample in a study of PD-1 blockade in classical Hodgkin lymphoma. Method: immunoSEQ multiplex PCR; TCRdb's copy keeps in-frame clones and lacks some. The sample has approximately 150,000 clones, about 81% seen once; the top ten hold roughly a tenth. The sample was peripheral blood mononuclear cells (PBMCs), taken before the second cycle of nivolumab. The receptors shown here come from a human donor with classical Hodgkin lymphoma. The CDR3 runs from the conserved cysteine through the conserved F or W. Each record gives: clone size, J gene, D gene, V gene, CDR3 protein, CDR3 DNA. The D gene is left open where the match is weak. Where a row states a size, it is once, few, many or the class of an expanded clone; other rows omit it.

>-|TRBJ2-5|-|TRBV4-1
CASSRRQGITETQYF
TGCGCCAGCAGCCGACGCCAGGGGATTACGGAGACCCAGTACTTC
>-|TRBJ1-2|-|TRBV10-3
CASSPGRGGYTF
TGTGCCAGCAGCCCCGGTCGGGGCGGTTACACCTTC
>few|TRBJ1-2|-|TRBV7-9
CASSLVVTWEGYTF
TGTGCCAGCAGCTTAGTCGTAACCTGGGAGGGCTACACCTTC
>-|TRBJ1-6|TRBD1|TRBV5-6
CASSVRDRVSPLHF
TGTGCCAGCAGCGTCCGGGACAGGGTTTCACCCCTCCACTTT
>-|TRBJ2-2|-|TRBV11-1
CASSLGWGVIDTGELFF
TGTGCCAGCAGCTTAGGCTGGGGGGTAATTGACACCGGGGAGCTGTTTTTT
>once|TRBJ2-2|-|TRBV6-5
CASSYSSGRSGELFF
TGTGCCAGCAGTTACAGTTCGGGGAGATCCGGGGAGCTGTTTTTT
>-|TRBJ2-7|TRBD2|TRBV28
CASSDPGLDVEEQYF
TGTGCCAGCAGTGACCCGGGACTAGACGTCGAAGAGCAGTACTTC
>few|TRBJ2-3|-|TRBV28
CASRPPVHTDTQYF
TGTGCCAGCAGGCCCCCGGTCCACACAGATACGCAGTATTTT
>-|TRBJ2-3|-|TRBV7-3
CASSLDRRSTDTQYF
TGTGCCAGCAGCTTAGACCGGCGGAGCACAGATACGCAGTATTTT
>once|TRBJ2-1|-|TRBV21-1
CASSPRDSPGLAGNWVNEQFF
TGTGCCAGCAGCCCCCGGGACAGCCCGGGACTAGCGGGAAATTGGGTTAATGAGCAGTTCTTC
>-|TRBJ1-5|-|TRBV4-1
CASSPSGTPSNQPQHF
TGCGCCAGCAGCCCCTCCGGGACACCTAGCAATCAGCCCCAGCATTTT
>once|TRBJ2-3|TRBD2|TRBV9
CASSPTPAGSTDTQYF
TGTGCCAGCAGCCCAACACCAGCGGGAAGCACAGATACGCAGTATTTT
>-|TRBJ2-5|TRBD1|TRBV6-5
CASSSLDRAETQYF
TGTGCCAGCAGTTCTTTGGACAGGGCAGAGACCCAGTACTTC
>-|TRBJ2-1|TRBD2|TRBV27
CASSPEPRLAGGLGGDNEQFF
TGTGCCAGCAGTCCCGAACCCCGACTAGCGGGGGGGCTCGGTGGGGACAATGAGCAGTTCTTC
>-|TRBJ2-2|-|TRBV7-3
CASSPDSTGELFF
TGTGCCAGCAGCCCGGACAGCACCGGGGAGCTGTTTTTT
>-|TRBJ2-2|TRBD2|TRBV9
CASSVAAGVGGELFF
TGTGCCAGCAGCGTAGCGGCGGGAGTAGGCGGGGAGCTGTTTTTT
>-|TRBJ2-2|-|TRBV7-2
CASSPGSTGRTGELFF
TGTGCCAGCAGCCCTGGAAGTACAGGGCGGACCGGGGAGCTGTTTTTT
>-|TRBJ1-2|-|TRBV29-1
CSVRVNYGYTF
TGCAGCGTTCGGGTTAACTATGGCTACACCTTC
>-|TRBJ2-6|TRBD1|TRBV2
CASSQDRFSSGANVLTF
TGTGCCAGCAGTCAGGACAGGTTCTCCTCTGGGGCCAACGTCCTGACTTTC
>-|TRBJ1-5|TRBD1|TRBV19
CASSPTGRGPHQPQHF
TGTGCCAGTAGTCCCACGGGAAGGGGGCCACATCAGCCCCAGCATTTT
>-|TRBJ2-2|-|TRBV7-9
CASSSLGGAGTGELFF
TGTGCCAGCAGCTCCCTGGGGGGCGCGGGCACCGGGGAGCTGTTTTTT
>-|TRBJ1-3|TRBD1|TRBV6-5
CASNRGTGNTIYF
TGTGCCAGCAACAGGGGGACTGGAAACACCATATATTTT
>-|TRBJ1-2|TRBD1|TRBV18
CASSPSGQGTYGYTF
TGTGCCAGCTCACCATCTGGACAGGGTACTTATGGCTACACCTTC
>-|TRBJ2-5|TRBD1|TRBV7-9
CASTPLGTGRETQYF
TGTGCCAGCACTCCCCTGGGGACAGGGAGGGAGACCCAGTACTTC
>-|TRBJ2-5|TRBD2|TRBV6-4
CASSAWEGETQYF
TGTGCCAGCAGTGCATGGGAGGGGGAGACCCAGTACTTC
>-|TRBJ2-7|TRBD2|TRBV4-2
CASSQDRREHSSYEQYF
TGTGCCAGCAGCCAAGATAGGCGGGAGCATAGCTCCTACGAGCAGTACTTC
>once|TRBJ1-2|TRBD1|TRBV6-6
CASRDRGQGYTF
TGTGCCAGCAGGGACAGGGGGCAAGGCTACACCTTC
>-|TRBJ2-5|TRBD1|TRBV7-7
CASREGTGFGAQYF
TGTGCTAGCAGGGAAGGGACAGGATTCGGGGCCCAGTACTTC
>many|TRBJ2-1|-|TRBV9
CASSATLTVNEQFF
TGTGCCAGCAGCGCGACATTGACAGTAAATGAGCAGTTCTTC
>once|TRBJ2-3|TRBD1|TRBV7-9
CASSYRTGQVDTQYF
TGTGCCAGCAGCTACAGGACGGGACAGGTAGATACGCAGTATTTT
>many|TRBJ1-5|-|TRBV19
CASSDGVNQPQHF
TGTGCCAGTAGTGACGGAGTCAATCAGCCCCAGCATTTT
>-|TRBJ2-1|-|TRBV9
CASSVGNNEQFF
TGTGCCAGCAGCGTAGGTAACAATGAGCAGTTCTTC
>-|TRBJ2-5|-|TRBV30
CAWSPEGGTQYF
TGTGCCTGGAGTCCTGAGGGGGGGACCCAGTACTTC
>few|TRBJ1-2|TRBD1|TRBV5-6
CASRSTGGPYYGYTF
TGTGCCAGCAGATCCACAGGGGGGCCCTACTATGGCTACACCTTC
>-|TRBJ2-2|-|TRBV11-3
CASSLTVTGELFF
TGTGCCAGCAGCTTAACAGTCACCGGGGAGCTGTTTTTT
>once|TRBJ1-2|TRBD1|TRBV18
CASSLAGTANYGYTF
TGTGCCAGCTCACTTGCCGGGACAGCTAACTATGGCTACACCTTC
>-|TRBJ2-1|-|TRBV27
CASSSRGYNEQFF
TGTGCCAGCAGTTCGAGGGGCTACAATGAGCAGTTCTTC
>-|TRBJ1-6|-|TRBV10-1
CASTSETPRDGDCSYNSPLHF
TGCGCCAGCACATCCGAGACCCCCCGGGACGGAGATTGTTCCTATAATTCACCCCTCCACTTT